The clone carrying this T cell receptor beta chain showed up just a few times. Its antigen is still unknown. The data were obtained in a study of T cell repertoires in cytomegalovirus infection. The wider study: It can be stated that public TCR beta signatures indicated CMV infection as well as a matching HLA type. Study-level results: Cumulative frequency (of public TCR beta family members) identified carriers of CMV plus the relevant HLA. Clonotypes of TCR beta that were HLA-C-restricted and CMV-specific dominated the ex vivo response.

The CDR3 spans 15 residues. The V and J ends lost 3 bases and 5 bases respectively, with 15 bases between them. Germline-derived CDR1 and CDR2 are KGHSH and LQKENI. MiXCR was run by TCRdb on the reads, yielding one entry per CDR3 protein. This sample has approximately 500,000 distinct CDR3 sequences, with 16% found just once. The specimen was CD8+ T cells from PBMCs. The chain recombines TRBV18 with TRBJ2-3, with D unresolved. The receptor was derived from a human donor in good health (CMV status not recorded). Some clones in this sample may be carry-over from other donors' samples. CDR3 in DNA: TGTGCCAGCTCACCTCGACAAGCCATCGGAGATACGCAGTATTTT. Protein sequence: CASSPRQAIGDTQYF.